This TCR beta chain was observed in a study of vaccination effects on CD4 cells after COVID-19. Pools of viral peptides were used by the ViraFEST assay to expand antigen-specific CD4+ T cells ahead of sequencing. Once cultured for roughly nine days, the cells underwent separation to obtain CD4+ T cells. This person caught SARS-CoV-2 sometime from March to December 2020, and PCR testing confirmed the infection. Two million PBMC were placed in each well, which was supplemented with about 9.3 IU/ml IL-2 and approximately 10 ug/ml peptides. The protocol was immunoSEQ multiplex PCR, while the TCRdb copy is restricted to in-frame clones and leaves out a portion. The profile covers tens of thousands of clones, with 73% appearing a single time and 5% taken by the ten largest. In the case of this clone: The antigen is unknown.

The TCR was taken from a human donor who had a prior SARS-CoV-2 infection. The sample consisted of CD4+ T cells from PBMCs cultured with HIV peptides, taken before COVID-19 vaccination. The subset: HIV-1 Nef peptide pool negative control/reference culture.

The CDR3 spells CASSLGPTSDSPLHF. For the CDR3, the DNA is TGTGCCAGCAGCTTAGGCCCAACAAGCGATTCACCCCTCCACTTT. The V gene is TRBV11-1, the J gene TRBJ1-6; D remains unclear. The germline V gene encodes CDR1 SGHAT and CDR2 FQDESV (reference sequence). Trimming took 1 base from V and 8 from J, leaving 12 bases between them. This CDR3 comprises 15 residues.